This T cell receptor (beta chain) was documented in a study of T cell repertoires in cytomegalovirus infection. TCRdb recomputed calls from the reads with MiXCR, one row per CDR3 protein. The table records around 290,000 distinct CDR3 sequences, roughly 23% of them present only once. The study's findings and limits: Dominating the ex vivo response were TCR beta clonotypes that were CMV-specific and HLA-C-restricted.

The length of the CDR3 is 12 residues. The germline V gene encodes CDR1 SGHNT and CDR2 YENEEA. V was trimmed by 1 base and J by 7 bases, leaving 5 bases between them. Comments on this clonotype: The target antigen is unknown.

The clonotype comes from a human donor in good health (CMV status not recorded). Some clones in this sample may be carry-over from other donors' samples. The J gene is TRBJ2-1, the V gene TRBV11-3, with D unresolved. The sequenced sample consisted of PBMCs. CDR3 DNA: TGTGCCAGCAGCTTAGTCCAGAATGAGCAGTTCTTC. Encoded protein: CASSLVQNEQFF.